The following is a T cell receptor beta chain sequence with its context. Original handling: Estimation of nucleated cell counts was performed using reference gene primer amplification. Measured with immunoSEQ multiplex PCR; TCRdb has only the in-frame clones, and not every one. V and J calls and clone size follow that table, whereas D and trimming were derived from the DNA. The sample includes roughly 200,000 clones, roughly 84% of them seen just once. V was shortened by 1 base and J by 0 bases, with 11 bases between the two germline ends. This CDR3 comprises 15 residues. The germline V gene encodes CDR1 SGHNT and CDR2 YYREEE (reference sequence). The source of the sample is a study of blood T cell repertoires in COVID-19. About the research overall: Both acute and convalescent COVID-19 samples were obtained from the United States, Italy and Spain. T cells, B-cell-depleted T cells, or PBMCs provided the cDNA or gDNA that served as material.

Sample: peripheral blood. The chain joins TRBV5-4 to TRBJ2-7; D call uncertain. The sequence derives from an elderly woman with active or convalescent COVID-19. CDR3 coding DNA: TGTGCCAGCAGCTTGTCCCCAGGTCTCTCCTACGAGCAGTACTTC. It yields the protein CASSLSPGLSYEQYF.